One T cell receptor (beta chain) is described in this entry. Its antigen is as yet unknown. Each of the patients experienced relapse following autologous stem cell transplantation, and their brentuximab vedotin exposure differed. This sample was included in a study of PD-1 blockade in classical Hodgkin lymphoma. This CDR3 has 16 residues. V gave up 2 bases and J gave up 4 bases; unmatched junction bases: 5. Germline CDR1 and CDR2: MNHNY and SVGAGI (reference sequence). Sequenced by immunoSEQ multiplex PCR; TCRdb stores in-frame clones only, minus some. Of 21,000 or so clones in the sample, around 80% are singletons; the top ten hold roughly 15%. Overall study findings and caveats: Newly diagnosed patients reportedly trailed healthy donors in baseline TCR diversity.

This TCR came from a human donor with classical Hodgkin lymphoma. The chain has TRBV6-6 and TRBJ1-5; 10 nucleotides match TRBD1. The source material was peripheral blood mononuclear cells (PBMCs), sampled before the second cycle of nivolumab. The CDR3 bases are TGTGCCAGCAGTTACGGGGGACAGGGGAGGAATCAGCCCCAGCATTTT. This encodes CASSYGGQGRNQPQHF.